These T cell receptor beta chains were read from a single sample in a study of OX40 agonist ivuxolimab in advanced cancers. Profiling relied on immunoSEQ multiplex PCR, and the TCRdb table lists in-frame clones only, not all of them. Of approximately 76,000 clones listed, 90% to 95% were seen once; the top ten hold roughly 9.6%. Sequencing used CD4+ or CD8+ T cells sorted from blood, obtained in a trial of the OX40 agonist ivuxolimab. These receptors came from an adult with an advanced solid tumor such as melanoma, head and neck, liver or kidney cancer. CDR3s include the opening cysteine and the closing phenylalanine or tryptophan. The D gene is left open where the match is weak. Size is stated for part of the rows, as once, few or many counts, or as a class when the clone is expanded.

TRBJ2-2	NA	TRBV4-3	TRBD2	CASSQDQGLALGELFF	TGCGCCAGCAGCCAAGACCAAGGACTAGCCCTCGGGGAGCTGTTTTTT
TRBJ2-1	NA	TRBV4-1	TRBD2	CASSHPGLAGGLEQFF	TGCGCCAGCAGCCATCCCGGACTAGCGGGAGGCCTTGAGCAGTTCTTC
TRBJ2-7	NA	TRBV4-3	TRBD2	CASSQATSGASYEQYF	TGCGCCAGCAGCCAGGCGACTAGCGGGGCCTCCTACGAGCAGTACTTC
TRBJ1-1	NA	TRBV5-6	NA	CASSHGPATKLNTEAFF	TGTGCCAGCAGCCACGGGCCTGCCACCAAGCTGAACACTGAAGCTTTCTTT
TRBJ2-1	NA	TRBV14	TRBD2	CASSQSGSGSYNEQFF	TGTGCCAGCAGCCAATCTGGGAGCGGGAGCTACAATGAGCAGTTCTTC
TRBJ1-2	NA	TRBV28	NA	CASSLSGDYGYTF	TGTGCCAGCAGTTTGTCGGGGGACTATGGCTACACCTTC
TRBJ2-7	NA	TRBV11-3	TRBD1	CASSSRQGSYEQYF	TGTGCCAGCAGCTCGAGACAGGGCTCCTACGAGCAGTACTTC
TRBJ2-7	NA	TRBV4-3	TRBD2	CASSQEPGGSYEQYF	TGCGCCAGCAGCCAAGAGCCGGGAGGCTCCTACGAGCAGTACTTC
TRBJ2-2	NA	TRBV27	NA	CASSPGSNTGELFF	TGTGCCAGCAGTCCAGGGAGTAACACCGGGGAGCTGTTTTTT
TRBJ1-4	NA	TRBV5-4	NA	CASSSPANEKLFF	TGTGCCAGCAGCTCCCCTGCCAATGAAAAACTGTTTTTT
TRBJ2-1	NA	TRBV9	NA	CASSQGSPHNEQFF	TGTGCCAGCAGCCAAGGAAGCCCTCACAATGAGCAGTTCTTC
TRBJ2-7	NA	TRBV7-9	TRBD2	CASSPGTSVSSYEQYF	TGTGCCAGCAGCCCCGGGACTAGCGTGAGCTCCTACGAGCAGTACTTC
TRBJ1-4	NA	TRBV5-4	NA	CASSLSGRKEKLFF	TGTGCCAGCAGCTTGTCGGGCAGGAAAGAAAAACTGTTTTTT
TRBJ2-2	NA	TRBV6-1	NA	CASSEGAGDTGELFF	TGTGCCAGCAGTGAAGGGGCAGGGGACACCGGGGAGCTGTTTTTT
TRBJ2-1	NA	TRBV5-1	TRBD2	CASFGSSGSYNEQFF	TGCGCCAGCTTCGGGTCTAGCGGCTCCTACAATGAGCAGTTCTTC
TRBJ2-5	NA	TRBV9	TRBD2	CASLAEQRGSSGRKRQETQYF	TGTGCCAGCTTAGCGGAGCAGAGGGGATCTAGCGGGAGAAAGCGCCAAGAGACCCAGTACTTC
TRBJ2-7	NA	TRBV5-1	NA	CASSLGGWEQYF	TGCGCCAGCAGCTTAGGGGGGTGGGAGCAGTACTTC
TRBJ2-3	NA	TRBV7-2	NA	CASSIGLRTDTQYF	TGTGCCAGCAGCATCGGCTTACGCACAGATACGCAGTATTTT
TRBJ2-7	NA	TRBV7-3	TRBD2	CASSPLAGTYEQYF	TGTGCCAGCAGCCCTCTAGCGGGGACCTACGAGCAGTACTTC
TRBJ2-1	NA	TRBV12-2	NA	CASRPWALSGRFYNEQFF	TGTGCAAGTCGACCCTGGGCATTGAGCGGGAGGTTCTACAATGAGCAGTTCTTC
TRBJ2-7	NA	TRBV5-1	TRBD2	CASSPGVLAGGTYEQYF	TGCGCCAGCAGCCCTGGTGTACTAGCGGGAGGTACCTACGAGCAGTACTTC
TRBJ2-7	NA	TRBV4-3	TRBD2	CASSPSQRGYYEQYF	TGCGCCAGCAGCCCCTCCCAGCGGGGATACTACGAGCAGTACTTC
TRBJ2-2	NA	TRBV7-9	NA	CASSFAGTYTGELFF	TGTGCCAGCAGCTTTGCAGGGACGTACACCGGGGAGCTGTTTTTT
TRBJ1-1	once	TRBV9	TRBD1	CASSEGAGNTEAFF	TGTGCCAGCAGCGAGGGGGCTGGGAACACTGAAGCTTTCTTT
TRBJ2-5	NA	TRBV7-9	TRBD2	CASSLLAGGLAAQYF	TGTGCCAGCAGCTTATTAGCGGGAGGCCTTGCGGCCCAGTACTTC
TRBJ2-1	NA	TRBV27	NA	CASSLWTASSYNEQFF	TGTGCCAGCAGTTTATGGACTGCGAGCTCCTACAATGAGCAGTTCTTC
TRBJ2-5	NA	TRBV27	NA	CASSLGRQETQYF	TGTGCCAGCAGTTTGGGCAGACAAGAGACCCAGTACTTC
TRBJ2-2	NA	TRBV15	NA	CATSRPGELFF	TGTGCCACCAGCAGACCCGGGGAGCTGTTTTTT